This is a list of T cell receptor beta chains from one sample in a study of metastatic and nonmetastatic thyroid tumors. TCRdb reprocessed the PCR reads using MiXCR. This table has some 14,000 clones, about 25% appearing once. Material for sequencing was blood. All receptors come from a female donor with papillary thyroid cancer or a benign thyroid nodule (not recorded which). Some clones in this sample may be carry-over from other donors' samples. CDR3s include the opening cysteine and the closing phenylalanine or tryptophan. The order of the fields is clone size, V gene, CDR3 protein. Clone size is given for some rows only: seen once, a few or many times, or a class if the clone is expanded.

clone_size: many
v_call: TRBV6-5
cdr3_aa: CASSYHLAGAVAQYF

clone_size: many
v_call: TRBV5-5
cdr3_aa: CASSLTGTLGYTF

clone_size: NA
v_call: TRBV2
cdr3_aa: CASSSSGRSYEQYF

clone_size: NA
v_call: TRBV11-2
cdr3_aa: CASSLSRGRGYEQYF

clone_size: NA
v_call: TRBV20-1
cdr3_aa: CSATPGQVAVGTEAFF

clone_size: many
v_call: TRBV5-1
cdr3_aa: CASSRSGGQNYNSPLHF

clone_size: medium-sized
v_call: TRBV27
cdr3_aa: CASSLTGQGLHHF

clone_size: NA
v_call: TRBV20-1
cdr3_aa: CSARDLSAGGYNEQFF

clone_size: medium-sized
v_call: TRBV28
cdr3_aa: CASSPPGQNTEAFF

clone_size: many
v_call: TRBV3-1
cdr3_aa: CASSTGTVYNEQFF

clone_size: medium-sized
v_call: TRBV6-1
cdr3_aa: CASRGAGTRGLETQYF

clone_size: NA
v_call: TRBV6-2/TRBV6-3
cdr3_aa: CATSQGEGGQETQYF

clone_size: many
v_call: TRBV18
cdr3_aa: CASSPRGVYQPQHF

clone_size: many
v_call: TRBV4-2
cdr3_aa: CASSRTAGTGNSPLHF

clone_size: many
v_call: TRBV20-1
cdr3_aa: CSVKIGQGSNEQYF

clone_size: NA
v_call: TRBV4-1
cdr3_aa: CASSQKPHGDQPQHF

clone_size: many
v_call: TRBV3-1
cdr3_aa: CASSKGGTGETQYF

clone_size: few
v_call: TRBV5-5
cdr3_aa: CASSPAGSRSKNIQYF

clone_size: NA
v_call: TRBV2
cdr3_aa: CASSESGLAADTQYF